A single sample is the source of the 13 T cell receptor beta chains below, sequenced in a study of T cells in Graves' hyperthyroidism and ophthalmopathy (dated by TCRdb to the late 2010s). Library method: multiplex PCR. Sequencing took place on an Illumina HiSeq 2000. TCR beta CDR3 regions were amplified from RNA transcripts. The first round of RT-PCR for the TCR CDR3 was performed with the HTBI primer set and the Qiagen OneStep RT-PCR kit. TCRdb applied fastp at Q25 and MiXCR to the public reads, then kept only in-frame beta chains. Merged by CDR3 protein, the rows form single entries marked with the most common genes and DNA. The sample table contains some 770,000 distinct CDR3 sequences; only one count was recorded for about a sixth of them. Roughly 8% of the sample comes from the top ten. The material sequenced was blood. These receptor sequences come from a man younger than 35 with Graves' hyperthyroidism.

At least ten counts were recorded for this clonotype. The rearrangement joins TRBV27 to TRBJ2-7; possibly TRBD1 or TRBD2 for D (5 bases each). Trimming stripped 6 bases from V and 3 bases from J, with 21 bases between. Germline CDR1 MNHEY, CDR2 SMNVEV (reference sequence). The CDR3 spans 16 residues. CDR3 loop: CASSLPGPPGRYEQYF. CDR3 DNA: TGTGCCAGCAGCCTACCGGGCCCTCCGGGACGCTACGAGCAGTACTTC.

This rearrangement joins TRBV4-1 to TRBJ1-2; possibly TRBD1 for D (5 bases). Trimming stripped 0 bases from V and 8 bases from J, with 13 bases between. The germline CDR1 and CDR2 sequences are MGHRA and YSYEKL. The CDR3 extends over 14 amino acids. The CDR3 region is CASSQDRQPIGYTF. CDR3 nucleotides: TGCGCCAGCAGCCAAGATCGACAGCCCATAGGCTACACCTTC.

This clonotype showed up just a few times. This chain connects TRBV4-2 to TRBJ2-1; maybe TRBD1 (5 bases). CDR3 size: 14 residues. Trimming cost V 3 bases and J 8 bases, with 14 bases left between them. CDR1 and CDR2 from the germline V gene are LGHNA and YNFKEQ. The CDR3 DNA reads TGTGCCAGCAGCCAGAGGCAGGGTGCGGATGAGCAGTTCTTC. Protein product: CASSQRQGADEQFF.

This clonotype was recorded a few times. This chain joins TRBV20-1 and TRBJ2-7, with D perhaps TRBD1 (6 bases). CDR1 is DFQATT, CDR2 SNEGSKA, per germline (reference sequence). V lost 6 bases and J lost 2, with 17 bases in between. The CDR3 loop spans 14 amino acids. As DNA, the CDR3 is TGCAGTGCAATTGGCAGGGGAAGCGCCTACGAGCAGTACTTC. Translated: CSAIGRGSAYEQYF.

The sample holds a few counts of this clonotype. J is TRBJ2-1 and V is TRBV5-1; D might be TRBD1 or TRBD2, each matching 5 bases. Trimming stripped 4 bases from V and 4 bases from J, with 18 bases between. Germline assignment: CDR1 SGHRS and CDR2 YFSETQ. The CDR3 covers 16 residues. In DNA form, the CDR3 reads TGCGCCAGCAGCACGGGACCCCTATCAGGGTACAATGAGCAGTTCTTC. Its translation is CASSTGPLSGYNEQFF.

V gene TRBV20-1 combines with J gene TRBJ1-6; 7 bases map to TRBD1. CDR3 length: 14 amino acids. Losses at the gene ends were 2 bases for V and 8 bases for J; bases not matched to a gene: 6. Germline values: CDR1 DFQATT, CDR2 SNEGSKA (reference sequence). The CDR3 DNA follows: TGCAGTGCTAGAAGAGGGGGCATAGATTCACCCCTCCACTTT. Its translation is CSARRGGIDSPLHF.

This clonotype was found many times. V is TRBV30 and J is TRBJ2-7, with no clear D. Deletions cut 4 bases from V and 2 bases from J, with 18 bases between. The germline V gene encodes CDR1 GTSNPN and CDR2 SVGIG (reference sequence). The CDR3 spans 15 residues. The CDR3 nucleotides are TGTGCCTGGAACCGAGGAGAGGTAGTCACCTACGAGCAGTACTTC. Translating gives CAWNRGEVVTYEQYF.

This clonotype was seen a few times. The rearrangement links TRBV7-3 to TRBJ2-2, with 7 bases identical to TRBD2. This CDR3 is built from 16 residues. Germline loops: CDR1 SGHTA, CDR2 FQGTGA. V lost 1 base to trimming and J lost 0 bases; unmatched junction nucleotides: 2. The DNA for the CDR3 is TGTGCCAGCAGCTTAATGGGGGGGACGAACACCGGGGAGCTGTTTTTT. Translating gives CASSLMGGTNTGELFF.

Concerning this clonotype itself: One base away lies a much larger clone, so this may be a sequencing read error. The chain employs TRBV28 and TRBJ2-7; 9 positions agree with TRBD2. Trimming at V came to 6 bases and at J to 1 base, leaving 4 bases not matched to a gene. Germline V CDR1 and CDR2: MDHEN, SYDVKM. The CDR3 spans 14 residues. Here the CDR3 reads CASSKLAGSYEQYF. The DNA for the CDR3 is TGTGCCAGCAGCAAACTAGCGGGTTCCTACGAGCAGTACTTC.

This clonotype was recorded at least ten times. This chain links TRBV5-1 with TRBJ1-1, with a tentative D call TRBD1 (6 bases). V lost 0 bases and J 1 base, leaving 10 bases between the germline ends. Germline V lookup: CDR1 SGHRS, CDR2 YFSETQ. The CDR3 runs to 15 residues. CDR3 bases: TGCGCCAGCAGCTTGGCCTTGGACAGGAACACTGAAGCTTTCTTT. It codes for CASSLALDRNTEAFF.

This clonotype has ten or more counts. The chain has TRBV5-1 and TRBJ2-1; 9 nucleotides align to TRBD2. The CDR3 has 16 amino acids. The germline CDR1 and CDR2 sequences are SGHRS and YFSETQ. J was trimmed by 5 bases and V by 2 bases; bases with no gene match: 8. The CDR3 sequence is CASSLVAGEGDNEQFF. CDR3 DNA sequence: TGCGCCAGCAGCTTAGTAGCGGGAGAGGGGGACAATGAGCAGTTCTTC. Variable domain in full (rest from reference TRBV5-1 and TRBJ2-1): KAGVTQTPRYLIKTRGQQVTLSCSPISGHRSVSWYQQTPGQGLQFLFEYFSETQRNKGNFPGRFSGRQFSNSRSEMNVSTLELGDSALYLCASSLVAGEGDNEQFFGPGTRLTVL.

This chain links TRBV25-1 with TRBJ1-2; possible D gene TRBD1, 5 bases. V shed 3 bases and J shed 2 bases, with 10 bases lying between them. This CDR3 is 14 amino acids long. CDR1 is MGHDK and CDR2 is SYGVNS in the germline V gene. CDR3 coding DNA: TGTGCCAGCAGTGAGCAGGGTGTAAACTATGGCTACACCTTC. Residues: CASSEQGVNYGYTF.

This clonotype was counted between two and nine times. The genes are TRBV2 and TRBJ2-2; weak D call: TRBD1 (8 bases). Trimming stripped 3 bases from V and 4 bases from J, with 12 bases between. The germline V gene has CDR1 SNHLY and CDR2 FYNNEI. The CDR3 is 15 amino acids. The CDR3 DNA is TGTGCCAGCAGTGAGGACAGGGAGGGCACCGGGGAGCTGTTTTTT. It specifies CASSEDREGTGELFF.